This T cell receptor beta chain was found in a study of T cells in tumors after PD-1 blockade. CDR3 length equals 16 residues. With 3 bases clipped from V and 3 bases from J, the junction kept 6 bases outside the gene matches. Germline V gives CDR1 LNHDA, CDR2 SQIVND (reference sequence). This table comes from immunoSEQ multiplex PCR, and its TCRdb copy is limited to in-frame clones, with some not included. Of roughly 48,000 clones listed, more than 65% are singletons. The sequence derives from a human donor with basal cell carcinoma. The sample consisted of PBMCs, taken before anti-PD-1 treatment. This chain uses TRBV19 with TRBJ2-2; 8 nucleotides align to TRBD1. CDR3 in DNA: TGTGCCAGTAGTATCTCCGGGACAGGTCACACCGGGGAGCTGTTTTTT. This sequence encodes CASSISGTGHTGELFF.